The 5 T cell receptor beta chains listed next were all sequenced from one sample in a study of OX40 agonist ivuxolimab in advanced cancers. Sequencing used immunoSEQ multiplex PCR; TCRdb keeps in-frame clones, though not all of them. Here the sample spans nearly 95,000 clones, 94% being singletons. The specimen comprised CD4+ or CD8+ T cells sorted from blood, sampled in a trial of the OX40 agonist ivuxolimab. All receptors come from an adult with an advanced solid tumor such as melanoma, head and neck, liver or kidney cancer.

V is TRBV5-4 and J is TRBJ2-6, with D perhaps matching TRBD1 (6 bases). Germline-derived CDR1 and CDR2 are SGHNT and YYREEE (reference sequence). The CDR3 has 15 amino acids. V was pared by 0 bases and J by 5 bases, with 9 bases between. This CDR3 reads CASSLATGRANVLTF. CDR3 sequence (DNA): TGTGCCAGCAGCTTGGCAACAGGGAGGGCCAACGTCCTGACTTTC.

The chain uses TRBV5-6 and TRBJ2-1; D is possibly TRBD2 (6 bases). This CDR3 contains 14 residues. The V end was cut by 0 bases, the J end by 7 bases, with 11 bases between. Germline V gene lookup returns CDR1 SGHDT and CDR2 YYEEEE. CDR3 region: CASSLGLGFNEQFF. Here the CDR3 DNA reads TGTGCCAGCAGCTTGGGACTAGGGTTTAATGAGCAGTTCTTC. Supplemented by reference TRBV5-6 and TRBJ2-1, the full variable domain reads DAGVTQSPTHLIKTRGQQVTLRCSPKSGHDTVSWYQQALGQGPQFIFQYYEEEERQRGNFPDRFSGHQFPNYSSELNVNALLLGDSALYLCASSLGLGFNEQFFGPGTRLTVL.

Written as DNA, the CDR3 is TGTGCCAGCAGCGCGAATAGTAATGGCGAGCAGTACTTC. Translated, it gives CASSANSNGEQYF. The V call is TRBV13, the J call TRBJ2-7, with D hard to call. CDR1 is PRHDT and CDR2 is FYEKMQ in the germline V gene (reference sequence). V gave up 5 bases and J gave up 6 bases, with 14 bases separating them. The CDR3 has 13 amino acids.

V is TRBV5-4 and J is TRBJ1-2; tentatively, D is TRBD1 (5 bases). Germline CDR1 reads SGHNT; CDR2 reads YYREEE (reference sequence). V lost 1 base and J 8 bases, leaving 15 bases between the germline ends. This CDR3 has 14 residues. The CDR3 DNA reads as TGTGCCAGCAGCTTGACTTGGGGGGGAGAAGGCTACACCTTC. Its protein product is CASSLTWGGEGYTF.

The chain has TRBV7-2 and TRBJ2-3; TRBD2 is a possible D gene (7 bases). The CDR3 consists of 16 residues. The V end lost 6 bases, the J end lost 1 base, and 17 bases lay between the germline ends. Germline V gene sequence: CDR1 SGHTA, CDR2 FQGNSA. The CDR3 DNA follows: TGTGCCAGCAGTTCCTTGGGGGCGGGGGGCACAGATACGCAGTATTTT. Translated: CASSSLGAGGTDTQYF.